The 9 T cell receptor beta chains below come from one sample, sequenced in a study of T cells in Graves' hyperthyroidism and ophthalmopathy. TCR beta CDR3 sequences were amplified from RNA transcripts. Initially, a first-round RT-PCR of the TCR CDR3 employed the HTBI primer set. TCRdb independently ran MiXCR on the multiplex PCR reads; one entry per CDR3 protein. The table includes more than 150,000 distinct CDR3 sequences, over 15% detected once. The specimen sequenced was blood. The source of these receptors is a woman aged 50 to 60 with Graves' hyperthyroidism.

Many counts were recorded for this clonotype. The CDR3 reads CASTTPKGNNYGYTF. CDR3 bases: TGTGCCAGTACGACACCAAAGGGAAATAACTATGGCTACACCTTC. V gene TRBV19 combines with J gene TRBJ1-2, with no clear D. Germline CDR1 LNHDA, CDR2 SQIVND (reference sequence). The CDR3 has 15 residues. Between the trimmed V and J ends, which lost 7 bases and 1 base, there was a span of 16 bases.

Worth noting for this clonotype: This may come from a read error, since a much larger clone is one base off. This sequence joins TRBV5-1 and TRBJ2-2, with D tentatively TRBD1 (5 bases). The CDR3 spans 15 residues. Germline V gene sequence: CDR1 SGHRS, CDR2 YFSETQ. The CDR3 DNA follows: TGCACCAGCAACCCGTTGGGGCCGAACACCGGGGAGCTGTTTTTT. Protein sequence: CTSNPLGPNTGELFF.

This clonotype showed up many times. The J gene is TRBJ1-5, the V gene TRBV7-2; D gene unclear. This CDR3 region has 14 residues. V lost 3 bases and J 0 bases, leaving 6 bases between the germline ends. CDR1 and CDR2 from the germline V gene are SGHTA and FQGNSA. The CDR3 DNA is TGTGCCAGCAGCTTTCGGACTAGCAATCAGCCCCAGCATTTT. Amino acids: CASSFRTSNQPQHF.

This clonotype was observed many times. V usage is TRBV28 and J usage is TRBJ2-7; D uncertain. Germline V lookup: CDR1 MDHEN, CDR2 SYDVKM. Trimming took 4 bases from V and 3 from J, leaving 7 bases between them. The CDR3 sequence is 12 residues long. CDR3 protein: CASSSGFYEQYF. The DNA of the CDR3 is TGTGCCAGCAGTTCCGGATTCTACGAGCAGTACTTC.

This clonotype was seen a few times. The chain employs TRBV18 and TRBJ1-2; a possible D gene is TRBD1 (6 bases). V lost 1 base to trimming and J lost 8 bases, with 14 bases between them. The CDR3 consists of 14 residues. CDR1 is KGHSH and CDR2 is LQKENI in the germline V gene. Here the CDR3 reads CASSPLGQARGYTF. In DNA form, the CDR3 reads TGTGCCAGCTCACCACTGGGACAAGCGCGAGGCTACACCTTC.

There are many counts of this clonotype. The chain joins TRBV11-2 to TRBJ2-7; D may be TRBD1 (5 bases). The ends were cut back, 5 bases at V and 4 bases at J, with 18 bases in the middle. CDR3 length: 15 residues. CDR1 and CDR2 (germline): SGHAT, FQNNGV. CDR3 in amino acids: CASSPLGRVPYEQYF. CDR3 in DNA: TGTGCCAGCAGCCCCCTCGGCAGGGTACCTTACGAGCAGTACTTC.

This clonotype was seen many times. This chain uses TRBV5-1 with TRBJ2-3, with TRBD2 matching over 7 bases. Germline CDR1 SGHRS, CDR2 YFSETQ. This CDR3 contains 16 residues. J was trimmed by 2 bases and V by 5 bases; bases with no gene match: 11. CDR3 coding DNA: TGCGCCAGCAGTCCTGGGAGGGGATTCGACACAGATACGCAGTATTTT. It codes for CASSPGRGFDTDTQYF.

The chain is built from TRBV6-1 and TRBJ1-1, with D unclear. In germline, CDR1 is MNHNS, CDR2 SASEGT. CDR3 length equals 12 residues. V lost 3 bases, J lost 10 bases, and 12 bases lay in between. Here the CDR3 reads CASSDMAPGAFF. The CDR3 DNA reads TGTGCCAGCAGTGATATGGCGCCGGGAGCTTTCTTT.

This clonotype was detected many times. The chain carries TRBV2 and TRBJ2-4; TRBD2 matches at 15 bases. J was trimmed by 6 bases and V by 6 bases; bases with no gene match: 9. CDR3 size: 17 residues. Germline CDR1 reads SNHLY; CDR2 reads FYNNEI. CDR3 coding DNA: TGTGCCAGCAGCCGAGAGCCGGGACTAGCGGGGGGAAACATTCAGTACTTC. It encodes CASSREPGLAGGNIQYF.